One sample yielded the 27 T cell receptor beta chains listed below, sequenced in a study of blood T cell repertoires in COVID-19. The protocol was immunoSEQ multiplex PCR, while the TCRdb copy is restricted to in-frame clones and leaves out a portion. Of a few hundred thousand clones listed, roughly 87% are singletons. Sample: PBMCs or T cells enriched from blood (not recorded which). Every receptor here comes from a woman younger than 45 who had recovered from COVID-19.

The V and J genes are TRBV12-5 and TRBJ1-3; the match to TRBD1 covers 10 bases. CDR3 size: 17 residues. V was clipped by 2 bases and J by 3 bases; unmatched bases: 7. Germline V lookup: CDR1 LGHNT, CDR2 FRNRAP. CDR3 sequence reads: CASGLRTGGWSGNTIYF. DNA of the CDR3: TGTGCTAGTGGTTTGAGGACAGGGGGTTGGAGTGGAAACACCATATATTTT. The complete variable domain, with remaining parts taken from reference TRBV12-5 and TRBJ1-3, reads DARVTQTPRHKVTEMGQEVTMRCQPILGHNTVFWYRQTMMQGLELLAYFRNRAPLDDSGMPKDRFSAEMPDATLATLKIQPSEPRDSAVYFCASGLRTGGWSGNTIYFGEGSWLTVV.

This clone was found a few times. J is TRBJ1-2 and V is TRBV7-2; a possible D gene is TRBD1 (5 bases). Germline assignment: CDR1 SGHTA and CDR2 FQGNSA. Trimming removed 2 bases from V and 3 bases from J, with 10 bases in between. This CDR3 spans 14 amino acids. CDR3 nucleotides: TGTGCCAGCAGCTTAACCCCGACAGACTATGGCTACACCTTC. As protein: CASSLTPTDYGYTF.

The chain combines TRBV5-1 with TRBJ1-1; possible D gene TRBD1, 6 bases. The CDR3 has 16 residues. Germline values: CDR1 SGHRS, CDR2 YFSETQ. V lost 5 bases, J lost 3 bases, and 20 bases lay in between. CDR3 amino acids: CASRGAWQVEDTEAFF. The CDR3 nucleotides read TGCGCCAGCAGGGGGGCGTGGCAGGTGGAGGACACTGAAGCTTTCTTT.

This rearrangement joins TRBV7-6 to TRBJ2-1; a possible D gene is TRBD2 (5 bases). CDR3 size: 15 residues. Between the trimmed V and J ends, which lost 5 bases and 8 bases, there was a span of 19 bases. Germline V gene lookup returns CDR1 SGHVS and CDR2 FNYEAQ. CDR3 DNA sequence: TGTGCCAGCAGCCCCCGGGATTCGTCTACGGATGAGCAGTTCTTC. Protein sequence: CASSPRDSSTDEQFF.

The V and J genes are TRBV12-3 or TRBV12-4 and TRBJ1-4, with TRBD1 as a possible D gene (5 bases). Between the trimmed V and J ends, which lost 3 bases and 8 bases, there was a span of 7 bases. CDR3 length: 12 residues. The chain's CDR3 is CASSFAGEKLFF. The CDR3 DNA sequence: TGTGCCAGCAGTTTTGCAGGGGAAAAACTGTTTTTT.

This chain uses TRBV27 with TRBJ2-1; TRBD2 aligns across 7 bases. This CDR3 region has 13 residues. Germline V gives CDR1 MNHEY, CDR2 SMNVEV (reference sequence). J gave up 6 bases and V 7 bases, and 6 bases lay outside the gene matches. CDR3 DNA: TGTGCCAGCACTAGCGGAGAATTCAATGAGCAGTTCTTC. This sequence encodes CASTSGEFNEQFF.

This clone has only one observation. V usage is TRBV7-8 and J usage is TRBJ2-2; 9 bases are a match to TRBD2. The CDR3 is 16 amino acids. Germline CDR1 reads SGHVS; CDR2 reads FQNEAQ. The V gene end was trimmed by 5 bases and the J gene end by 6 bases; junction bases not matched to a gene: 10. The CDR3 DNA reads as TGTGCCAGCAGCCCGGGACCTAGCGGGGTTCCCGGGGAGCTGTTTTTT. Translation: CASSPGPSGVPGELFF.

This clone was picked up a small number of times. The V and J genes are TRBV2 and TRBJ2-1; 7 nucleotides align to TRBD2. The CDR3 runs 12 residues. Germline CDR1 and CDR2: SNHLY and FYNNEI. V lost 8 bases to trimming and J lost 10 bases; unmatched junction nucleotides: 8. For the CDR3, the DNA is TGTGCCAGCGGGGTATTGGGACTAGAGCAGTTCTTC. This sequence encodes CASGVLGLEQFF.

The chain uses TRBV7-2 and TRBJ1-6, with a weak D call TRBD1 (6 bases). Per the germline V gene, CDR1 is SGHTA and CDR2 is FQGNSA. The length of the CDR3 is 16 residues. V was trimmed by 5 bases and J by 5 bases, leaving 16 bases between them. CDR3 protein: CASSHALGADNSPLHF. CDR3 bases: TGTGCCAGCAGCCATGCCTTGGGGGCAGATAATTCACCCCTCCACTTT. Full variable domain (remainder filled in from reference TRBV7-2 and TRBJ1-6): GAGVSQSPSNKVTEKGKDVELRCDPISGHTALYWYRQSLGQGLEFLIYFQGNSAPDKSGLPSDRFSAERTGGSVSTLTIQRTQQEDSAVYLCASSHALGADNSPLHFGNGTRLTVT.

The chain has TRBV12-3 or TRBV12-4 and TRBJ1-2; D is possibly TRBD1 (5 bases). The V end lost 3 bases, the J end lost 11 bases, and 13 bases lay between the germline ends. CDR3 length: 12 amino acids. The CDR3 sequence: CASSFLQEGYTF. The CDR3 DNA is TGTGCCAGCAGTTTTTTACAGGAGGGTTACACCTTC.

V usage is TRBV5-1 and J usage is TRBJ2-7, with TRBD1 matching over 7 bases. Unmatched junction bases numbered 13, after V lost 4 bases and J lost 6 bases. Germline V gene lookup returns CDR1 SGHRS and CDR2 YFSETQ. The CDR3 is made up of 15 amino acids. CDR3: CASSPQTGLRSEQYF. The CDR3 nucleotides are TGCGCCAGCAGCCCACAGACAGGGTTGAGATCCGAGCAGTACTTC.

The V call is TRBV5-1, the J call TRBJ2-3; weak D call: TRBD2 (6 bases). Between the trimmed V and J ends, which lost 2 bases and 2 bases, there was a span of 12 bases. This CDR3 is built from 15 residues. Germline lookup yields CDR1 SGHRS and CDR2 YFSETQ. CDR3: CASSLGDSFTDTQYF. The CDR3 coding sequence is TGCGCCAGCAGCTTAGGGGACTCATTCACAGATACGCAGTATTTT.

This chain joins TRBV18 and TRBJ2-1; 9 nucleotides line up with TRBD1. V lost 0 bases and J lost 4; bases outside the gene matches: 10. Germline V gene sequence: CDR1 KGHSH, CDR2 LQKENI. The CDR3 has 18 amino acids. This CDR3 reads CASSPPVRTGEPYNEQFF. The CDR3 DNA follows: TGTGCCAGCTCACCACCGGTAAGGACAGGGGAGCCGTACAATGAGCAGTTCTTC.

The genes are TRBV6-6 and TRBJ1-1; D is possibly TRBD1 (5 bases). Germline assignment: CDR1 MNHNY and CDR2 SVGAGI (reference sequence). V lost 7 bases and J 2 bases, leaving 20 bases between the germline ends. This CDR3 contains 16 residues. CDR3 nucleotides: TGTGCCAGCACCTCTCAGGCAGGGTGGGGAAACACTGAAGCTTTCTTT. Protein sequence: CASTSQAGWGNTEAFF.

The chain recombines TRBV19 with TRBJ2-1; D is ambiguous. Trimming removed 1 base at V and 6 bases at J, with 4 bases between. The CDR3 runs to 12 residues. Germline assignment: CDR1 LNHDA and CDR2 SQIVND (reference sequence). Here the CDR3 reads CASSIGSNEQFF. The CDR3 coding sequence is TGTGCCAGTAGTATAGGCAGCAATGAGCAGTTCTTC. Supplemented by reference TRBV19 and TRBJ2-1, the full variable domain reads DGGITQSPKYLFRKEGQNVTLSCEQNLNHDAMYWYRQDPGQGLRLIYYSQIVNDFQKGDIAEGYSVSREKKESFPLTVTSAQKNPTAFYLCASSIGSNEQFFGPGTRLTVL.

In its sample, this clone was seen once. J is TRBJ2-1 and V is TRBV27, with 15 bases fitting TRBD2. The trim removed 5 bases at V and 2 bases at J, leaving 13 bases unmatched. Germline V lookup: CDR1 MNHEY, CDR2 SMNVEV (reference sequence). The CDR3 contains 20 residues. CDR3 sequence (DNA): TGTGCCAGCAGTGTAGGGGCCGGGACTAGCGGGGGGAGCCCCTACAATGAGCAGTTCTTC. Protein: CASSVGAGTSGGSPYNEQFF.

CDR3 loop: CAWRAFGRGDGYTF. CDR3 DNA sequence: TGTGCCTGGAGGGCATTTGGCAGGGGTGATGGCTACACCTTC. The genes are TRBV30 and TRBJ1-2, with D possibly matching TRBD1 (6 bases). Per the germline V gene, CDR1 is GTSNPN and CDR2 is SVGIG (reference sequence). The CDR3 length is 14 residues. Deletions cut 3 bases from V and 6 bases from J, with 17 bases between.

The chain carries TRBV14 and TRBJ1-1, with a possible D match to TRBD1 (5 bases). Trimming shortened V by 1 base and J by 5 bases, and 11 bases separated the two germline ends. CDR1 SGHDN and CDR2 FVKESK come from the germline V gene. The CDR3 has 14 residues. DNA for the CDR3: TGTGCCAGCAGCCAAGGTCTAACAGGTACTGAAGCTTTCTTT. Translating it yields CASSQGLTGTEAFF. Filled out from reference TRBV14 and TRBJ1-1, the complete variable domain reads EAGVTQFPSHSVIEKGQTVTLRCDPISGHDNLYWYRRVMGKEIKFLLHFVKESKQDESGMPNNRFLAERTGGTYSTLKVQPAELEDSGVYFCASSQGLTGTEAFFGQGTRLTVV.

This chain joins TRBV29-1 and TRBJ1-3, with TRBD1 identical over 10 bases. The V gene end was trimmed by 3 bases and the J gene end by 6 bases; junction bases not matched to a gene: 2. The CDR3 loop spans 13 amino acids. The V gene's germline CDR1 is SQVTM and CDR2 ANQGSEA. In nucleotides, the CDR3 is TGCAGCGTTGAGGACAGGGGGGAAAACACCATATATTTT. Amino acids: CSVEDRGENTIYF.

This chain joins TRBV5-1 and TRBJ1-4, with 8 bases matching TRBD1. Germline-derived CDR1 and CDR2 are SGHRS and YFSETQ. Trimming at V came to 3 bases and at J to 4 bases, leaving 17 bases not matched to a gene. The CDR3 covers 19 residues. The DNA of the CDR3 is TGCGCCAGCAGCTCGGCGGGAGGGGCAGGGGGCTTCGATAATGAAAAACTGTTTTTT. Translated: CASSSAGGAGGFDNEKLFF.

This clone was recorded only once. The CDR3 region is CASSGLLANTGELFF. CDR3 coding DNA: TGTGCCAGCAGCGGTCTACTTGCGAACACCGGGGAGCTGTTTTTT. The chain uses TRBV7-9 and TRBJ2-2; D is unresolved. This CDR3 region has 15 residues. V was cut by 5 bases and J by 0 bases, with 10 bases left in between. Germline CDR1 is SEHNR and CDR2 is FQNEAQ (reference sequence). Full variable domain (rest looked up from reference TRBV7-9 and TRBJ2-2): DTGVSQNPRHKITKRGQNVTFRCDPISEHNRLYWYRQTLGQGPEFLTYFQNEAQLEKSRLLSDRFSAERPKGSFSTLEIQRTEQGDSAMYLCASSGLLANTGELFFGEGSRLTVL.

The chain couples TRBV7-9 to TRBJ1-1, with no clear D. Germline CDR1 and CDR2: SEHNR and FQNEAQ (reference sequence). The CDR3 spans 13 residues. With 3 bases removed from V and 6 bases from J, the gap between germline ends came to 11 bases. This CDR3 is CASSLYMFAEAFF. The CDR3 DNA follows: TGTGCCAGCAGCTTGTACATGTTCGCTGAAGCTTTCTTT.

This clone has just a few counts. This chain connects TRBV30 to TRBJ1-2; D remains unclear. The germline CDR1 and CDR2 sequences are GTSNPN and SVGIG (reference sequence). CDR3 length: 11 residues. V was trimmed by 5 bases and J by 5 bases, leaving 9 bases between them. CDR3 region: CAWGSGYGYTF. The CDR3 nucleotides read TGTGCCTGGGGGAGTGGTTATGGCTACACCTTC.

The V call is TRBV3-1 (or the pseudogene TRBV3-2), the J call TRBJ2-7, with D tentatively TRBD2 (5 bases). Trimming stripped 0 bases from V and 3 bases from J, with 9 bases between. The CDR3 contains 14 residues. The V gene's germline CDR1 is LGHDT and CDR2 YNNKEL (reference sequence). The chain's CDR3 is CASSQDGGIYEQYF. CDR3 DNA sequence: TGTGCCAGCAGCCAAGATGGAGGAATCTACGAGCAGTACTTC.

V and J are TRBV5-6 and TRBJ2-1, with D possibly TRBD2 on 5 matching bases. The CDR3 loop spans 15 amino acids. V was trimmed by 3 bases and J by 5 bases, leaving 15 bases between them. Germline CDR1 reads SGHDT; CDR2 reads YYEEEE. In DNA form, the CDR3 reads TGTGCCAGCAGCTCTCTAGCAGGCCGCAACAATGAGCAGTTCTTC. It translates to CASSSLAGRNNEQFF.

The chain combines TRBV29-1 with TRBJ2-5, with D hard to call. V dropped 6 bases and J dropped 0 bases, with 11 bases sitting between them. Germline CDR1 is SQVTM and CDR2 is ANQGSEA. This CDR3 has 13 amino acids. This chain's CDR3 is CSVETLYQETQYF. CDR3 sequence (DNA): TGCAGCGTGGAAACTCTGTACCAAGAGACCCAGTACTTC.

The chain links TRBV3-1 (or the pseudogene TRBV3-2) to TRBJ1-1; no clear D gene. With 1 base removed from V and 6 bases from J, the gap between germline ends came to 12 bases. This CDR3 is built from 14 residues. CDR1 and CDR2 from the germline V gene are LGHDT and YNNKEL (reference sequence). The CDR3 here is CASSQVSTAAEAFF. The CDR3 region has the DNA TGTGCCAGCAGCCAAGTATCCACAGCAGCTGAAGCTTTCTTT.